Listed here are 18 T cell receptor beta chains from one sample, sequenced in a study of blood T cell repertoires in COVID-19. Sequencing was performed with immunoSEQ multiplex PCR; in TCRdb, only in-frame clones are kept and a portion is missing. The sample lists 25,000 to 30,000 clones, 85% to 90% occurring once. The source material was peripheral blood. These receptors were collected from a human donor in a cohort sampled during active COVID-19.

The chain employs TRBV6-6 and TRBJ1-1, with D hard to call. Between the trimmed V and J ends, which lost 0 bases and 7 bases, there was a span of 9 bases. Germline CDR1 is MNHNY and CDR2 is SVGAGI (reference sequence). The CDR3 is made up of 13 amino acids. The CDR3 bases are TGTGCCAGCAGTTACTCCGGGGAGGGTGAAGCTTTCTTT. Its translation: CASSYSGEGEAFF.

The V call is TRBV19, the J call TRBJ2-6; 10 bases map to TRBD1. Per germline, CDR1 LNHDA and CDR2 SQIVND (reference sequence). The CDR3 runs to 17 residues. J lost 2 bases, V lost 6 bases, and 7 bases had no gene match. This chain's CDR3 is CASRRDRGDTGANVLTF. CDR3 nucleotide sequence: TGTGCCAGTAGAAGGGACAGGGGAGATACTGGGGCCAACGTCCTGACTTTC.

This chain's CDR3 is CASSLNGGGANQPQHF. Written as DNA, the CDR3 is TGTGCCAGCAGCTTGAATGGGGGGGGTGCTAATCAGCCCCAGCATTTT. V is TRBV5-4 and J is TRBJ1-5, with D perhaps TRBD1 (5 bases). V was trimmed by 1 base and J by 4 bases, leaving 15 bases between them. CDR1 and CDR2 from the germline V gene are SGHNT and YYREEE (reference sequence). This CDR3 spans 16 amino acids.

This clone occurred once. The V gene is TRBV18, the J gene TRBJ2-4; the match to TRBD2 covers 11 bases. This CDR3 has 16 residues. J gave up 7 bases and V 2 bases, and 7 bases lay outside the gene matches. Germline assignment: CDR1 KGHSH and CDR2 LQKENI. The DNA for the CDR3 is TGTGCCAGCTCACCAGGACTCGTAGCGGGGGGGAACATTCAGTACTTC. Protein product: CASSPGLVAGGNIQYF.

The rearrangement uses TRBV5-6 and TRBJ1-1, with D possibly matching TRBD1 (5 bases). Deletions cut 5 bases from V and 5 bases from J, with 13 bases between. CDR1 and CDR2 (germline): SGHDT, YYEEEE. This CDR3 is built from 13 residues. Here the CDR3 DNA reads TGTGCCAGCAGGGGAGGGGAGGGGACTGAAGCTTTCTTT. It codes for CASRGGEGTEAFF.

With respect to this clone: Its ends do not fully match the called genes, so a read error is possible. This rearrangement joins TRBV9 to TRBJ2-2; tentative D call: TRBD2 (7 bases). Germline V CDR1 and CDR2: SGDLS, YYNGEE. The CDR3 sequence is 17 residues long. The CDR3 DNA follows: TGTGCCCGCAGCGTCGGGGGCGGGGGATTTAACACCGGGGAGCTGTTTTTT. This gives the protein CARSVGGGGFNTGELFF.

This chain links TRBV27 with TRBJ1-5; 7 bases are a match to TRBD1. Germline trimming cut 2 bases from V and 3 bases from J; bases unmatched to any gene: 4. The CDR3 runs 15 residues. Germline lookup yields CDR1 MNHEY and CDR2 SMNVEV (reference sequence). The CDR3 spells CASSLLGQYNQPQHF. CDR3 sequence (DNA): TGTGCCAGCAGTTTACTGGGACAGTACAATCAGCCCCAGCATTTT.

The chain uses TRBV7-9 and TRBJ2-7; 8 nucleotides agree with TRBD2. Trimming took 7 bases from V and 2 from J; bases not matched to a gene: 13. Germline CDR1 is SEHNR and CDR2 is FQNEAQ (reference sequence). CDR3 length equals 16 residues. The CDR3 DNA sequence: TGTGCCAGCACCGACCCTTCGGCGGGGGGAACCTACGAGCAGTACTTC. Translated, it gives CASTDPSAGGTYEQYF.

This rearrangement joins TRBV25-1 to TRBJ2-7; 7 bases are shared with TRBD2. The CDR3 extends over 16 amino acids. Per the germline V gene, CDR1 is MGHDK and CDR2 is SYGVNS. The V segment lost 1 base and the J segment 0 bases; nucleotides outside the gene matches: 6. For the CDR3, the DNA is TGTGCCAGCAGTGAATGGGGAGGGCCGCCCTCCTACGAGCAGTACTTC. Its translation: CASSEWGGPPSYEQYF.

The chain joins TRBV5-6 to TRBJ2-1, with TRBD1 as a possible D gene (5 bases). The germline CDR1 and CDR2 sequences are SGHDT and YYEEEE. The V gene lost 4 bases and the J gene lost 0 bases, with 11 bases spanning the gap. The CDR3 is 15 residues long. CDR3 sequence: CASSPGHLSYNEQFF. Here the CDR3 DNA reads TGTGCCAGCAGCCCCGGACACCTCTCCTACAATGAGCAGTTCTTC.

The chain recombines TRBV6-1 with TRBJ2-5; TRBD2 matches at 13 bases. V was pared by 3 bases and J by 4 bases, with 5 bases of the junction left unmatched. Germline assignment: CDR1 MNHNS and CDR2 SASEGT. This CDR3 is 16 amino acids long. The CDR3 DNA reads TGTGCCAGCAGTGATACTAGCGGGGGGGGGCGAGAGACCCAGTACTTC. Amino acids: CASSDTSGGGRETQYF.

The table lists this clone with a few counts. This rearrangement joins TRBV4-1 to TRBJ1-5; 11 bases line up with TRBD1. The germline V gene encodes CDR1 MGHRA and CDR2 YSYEKL. This CDR3 is 18 amino acids long. The ends lost 4 bases at V and 0 bases at J; junction bases unmatched: 8. CDR3 protein: CASSPRTGGAGSNQPQHF. The CDR3 coding sequence is TGCGCCAGCAGCCCCCGGACAGGGGGCGCGGGTAGCAATCAGCCCCAGCATTTT.

The chain links TRBV3-1 (or the pseudogene TRBV3-2) to TRBJ2-2; 10 bases match TRBD2. The CDR3 consists of 16 residues. The J segment lost 5 bases and the V segment lost 1 base, leaving 4 bases of the junction unmatched. Germline V gene data show CDR1 as LGHDT and CDR2 as YNNKEL (reference sequence). CDR3 sequence: CASSQAGSGRTGELFF. The CDR3 coding sequence is TGTGCCAGCAGCCAAGCTGGTAGCGGGAGGACCGGGGAGCTGTTTTTT.

In DNA form, the CDR3 reads TGTGCCAGCAGTTATAGTCCGGGGATCGGTACTACCTACGAGCAGTACTTC. Protein sequence: CASSYSPGIGTTYEQYF. The V call is TRBV6-2 or TRBV6-3, the J call TRBJ2-7, with D possibly TRBD2 on 5 matching bases. The CDR3 totals 17 residues. V was trimmed by 3 bases and J by 2 bases, leaving 20 bases between them. The germline gives CDR1 MNHEY, CDR2 SVGEGT.

CDR3 amino acids: CASSWDGTGVGELFF. In DNA, the CDR3 is TGTGCCAGCAGTTGGGATGGGACAGGGGTCGGGGAGCTGTTTTTT. This chain links TRBV6-2 or TRBV6-3 with TRBJ2-2; 10 bases are shared with TRBD1. The germline CDR1 and CDR2 sequences are MNHEY and SVGEGT. J lost 7 bases, V lost 4 bases, and 6 bases had no gene match. The length of the CDR3 is 15 residues.

This clone has a handful of counts. V gene TRBV3-1 (or the pseudogene TRBV3-2) combines with J gene TRBJ1-5; no clear D. Germline CDR1 LGHDT, CDR2 YNNKEL (reference sequence). The CDR3 covers 16 residues. The V and J ends lost 0 bases and 5 bases respectively, with 14 bases between them. The CDR3 sequence is CASSQERRTAYQPQHF. DNA of the CDR3: TGTGCCAGCAGCCAAGAAAGGAGGACGGCGTATCAGCCCCAGCATTTT.

This chain uses TRBV19 with TRBJ2-7, with 11 bases that match TRBD2. This CDR3 region has 15 residues. Per germline, CDR1 LNHDA and CDR2 SQIVND (reference sequence). V shed 4 bases, J shed 3 bases, and the junction held 5 bases outside the gene matches. The CDR3 protein is CASSTSGGSFYEQYF. The CDR3 nucleotides read TGTGCCAGTAGTACTAGCGGGGGGTCGTTCTACGAGCAGTACTTC.

This clone was seen more than once but under ten times. This chain uses TRBV3-1 (or the pseudogene TRBV3-2) with TRBJ2-2; TRBD2 matches 14 bases. CDR1 is LGHDT, CDR2 YNNKEL, per germline (reference sequence). V trimming: 2 bases; J trimming: 1 base; junction bases outside the gene matches: 3. This CDR3 is 18 amino acids long. CDR3 nucleotide sequence: TGTGCCAGCAGCCAACCGGGACTAGCGGGGGTGAACACCGGGGAGCTGTTTTTT. Its translation: CASSQPGLAGVNTGELFF.